The sequence of this T cell receptor beta chain was determined in a study of cytomegalovirus exposure and HLA in healthy donors. Study-wide results and limits: In a later analysis, most CMV-associated TCR beta chains appeared HLA-restricted. By HLA locus, TCR association rates varied in a later analysis, with DRB1 showing the most and HLA-C the fewest. There were some V segments, including TRBV6-2 and TRBV6-3, excluded as indistinguishable.

As to this clone: Its antigen is not identified.

The V gene's germline CDR1 is MGHRA and CDR2 YSYEKL. Between the trimmed V and J ends, which lost 4 bases and 1 base, there was a span of 10 bases. The CDR3 consists of 14 residues. The PCR employed 60 Vbeta primers together with 13 Jbeta primers. Produced via immunoSEQ multiplex PCR; TCRdb's table is partial and in-frame only. The data show around 97,000 clones, around 85% seen once. What was sequenced was PBMCs. The chain joins TRBV4-1 to TRBJ1-1; possible D gene TRBD1, 5 bases. The TCR originated in a man aged 35-49 years in good health and CMV-seropositive. The CDR3 loop is CASSLRQTNTEAFF. Written as DNA, the CDR3 is TGCGCCAGCAGCCTAAGACAGACGAACACTGAAGCTTTCTTT.